This T cell receptor beta chain emerged from a study of response to subunit inactivated influenza vaccine (dated by TCRdb to 2016 to 2018). In the study overall: Deep quantitative T cell receptor repertoire profiling was used in the study to track responses to a trivalent subunit inactivated influenza vaccine.

As concerns this clonotype: No cognate antigen has been identified for it. Base qualities are not recorded, but no much larger clone differs from it by a single base.

Libraries were built with RT-PCR. The sample was run on an Illumina HiSeq 2500. Using fastp at Q25 and MiXCR, TCRdb reprocessed the public reads and kept productive beta chains. Rows are unified per CDR3 protein, each entry keeping the most common DNA and genes. Here the sample has fewer than 350,000 distinct CDR3 sequences; 20% to 25% occur a single time. Approximately 10% of the sample is held by the ten biggest clonotypes. The study at large found these results: It was suggested by the authors that each seasonal influenza vaccination may recruit only a limited number of new T cells.

The specimen was PBMCs from blood, collected 21 months after vaccination. This TCR came from a man in his fifties or sixties who received an inactivated influenza vaccine. Donor details come from another sample of the same person, matched by shared clones.

This receptor has the CDR3 CASSLTAALSYNEQFF. The nucleotide sequence is TGTGCCAGCAGCTTAACGGCAGCGCTCTCCTACAATGAGCAGTTCTTC. This chain joins TRBV7-2 to TRBJ2-1; the D gene is not confidently resolved. The germline V gene gives CDR1 as SGHTA and CDR2 as FQGNSA. V is cut by 2 bases and J by 0 bases, and the space between the germline ends is 11 bases. Including the terminal cysteine and phenylalanine, the CDR3 comprises 16 residues. CDR3 DNA is the only sequence kept; it has 48 bases, read in frame from the first base.